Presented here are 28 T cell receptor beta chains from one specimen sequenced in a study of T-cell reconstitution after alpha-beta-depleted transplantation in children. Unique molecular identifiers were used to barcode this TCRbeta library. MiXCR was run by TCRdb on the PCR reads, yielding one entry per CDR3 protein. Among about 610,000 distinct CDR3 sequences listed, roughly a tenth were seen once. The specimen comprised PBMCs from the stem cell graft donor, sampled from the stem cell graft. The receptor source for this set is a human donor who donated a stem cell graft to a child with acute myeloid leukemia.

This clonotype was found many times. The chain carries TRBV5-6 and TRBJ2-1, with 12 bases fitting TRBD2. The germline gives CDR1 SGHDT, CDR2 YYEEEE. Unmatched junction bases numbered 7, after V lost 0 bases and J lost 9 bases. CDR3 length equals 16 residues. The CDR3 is CASSLGAQLAGGEQFF. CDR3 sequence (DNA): TGTGCCAGCAGCTTGGGGGCCCAACTAGCGGGAGGTGAGCAGTTCTTC.

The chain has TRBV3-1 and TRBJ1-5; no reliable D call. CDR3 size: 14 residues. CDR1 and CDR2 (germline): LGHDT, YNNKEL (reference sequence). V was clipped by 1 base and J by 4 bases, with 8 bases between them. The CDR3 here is CASSQGGWNQPQHF. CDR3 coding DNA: TGTGCCAGCAGCCAAGGAGGGTGGAATCAGCCCCAGCATTTT. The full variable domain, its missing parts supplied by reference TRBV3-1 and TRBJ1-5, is DTAVSQTPKYLVTQMGNDKSIKCEQNLGHDTMYWYKQDSKKFLKIMFSYNNKELIINETVPNRFSPKSPDKAHLNLHINSLELGDSAVYFCASSQGGWNQPQHFGDGTRLSIL.

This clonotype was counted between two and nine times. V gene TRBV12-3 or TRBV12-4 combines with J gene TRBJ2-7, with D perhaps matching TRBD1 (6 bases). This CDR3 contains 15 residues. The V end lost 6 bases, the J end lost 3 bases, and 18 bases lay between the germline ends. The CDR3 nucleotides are TGTGCCAGCAGCTCCCGGGACATCCTTCTCTACGAGCAGTACTTC. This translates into CASSSRDILLYEQYF.

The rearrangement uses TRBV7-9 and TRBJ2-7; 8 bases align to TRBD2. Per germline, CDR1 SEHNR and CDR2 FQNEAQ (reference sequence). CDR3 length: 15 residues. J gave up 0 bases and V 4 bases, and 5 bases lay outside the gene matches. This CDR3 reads CASSSRREDSYEQYF. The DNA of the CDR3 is TGTGCCAGCAGCTCCCGGCGGGAGGACTCCTACGAGCAGTACTTC.

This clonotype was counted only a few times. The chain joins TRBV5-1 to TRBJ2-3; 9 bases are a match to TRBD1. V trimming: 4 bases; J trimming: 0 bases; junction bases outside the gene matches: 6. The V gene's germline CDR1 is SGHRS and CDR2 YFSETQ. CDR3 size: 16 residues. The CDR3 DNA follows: TGCGCCAGCAGCGGGGGGACAGGGCGGAGCACAGATACGCAGTATTTT. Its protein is CASSGGTGRSTDTQYF.

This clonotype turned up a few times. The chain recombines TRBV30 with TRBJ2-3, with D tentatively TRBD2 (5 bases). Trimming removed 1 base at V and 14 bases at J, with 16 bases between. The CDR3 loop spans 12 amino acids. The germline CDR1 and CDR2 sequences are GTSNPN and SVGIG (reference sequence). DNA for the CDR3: TGTGCCTGGAGTGCTAGGTCTAGCCGTCCGTATTTT. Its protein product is CAWSARSSRPYF. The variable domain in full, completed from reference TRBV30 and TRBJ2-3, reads SQTIHQWPATLVQPVGSPLSLECTVEGTSNPNLYWYRQAAGRGLQLLFYSVGIGQISSEVPQNLSASRPQDRQFILSSKKLLLSDSGFYLCAWSARSSRPYFGPGTRLTVL.

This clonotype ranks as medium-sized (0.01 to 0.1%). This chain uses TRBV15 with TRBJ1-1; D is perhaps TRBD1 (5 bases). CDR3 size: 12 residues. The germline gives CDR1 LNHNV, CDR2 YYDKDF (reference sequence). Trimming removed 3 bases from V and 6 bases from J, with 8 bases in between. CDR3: CATSRGVAEAFF. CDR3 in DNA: TGTGCCACCAGCAGGGGGGTCGCTGAAGCTTTCTTT.

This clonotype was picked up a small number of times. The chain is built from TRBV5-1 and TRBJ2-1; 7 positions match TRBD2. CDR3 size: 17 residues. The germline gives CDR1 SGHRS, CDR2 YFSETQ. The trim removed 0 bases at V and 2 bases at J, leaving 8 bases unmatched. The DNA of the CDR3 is TGCGCCAGCAGCTTGGTCCTAGCGGCAGACCCCTACAATGAGCAGTTCTTC. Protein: CASSLVLAADPYNEQFF.

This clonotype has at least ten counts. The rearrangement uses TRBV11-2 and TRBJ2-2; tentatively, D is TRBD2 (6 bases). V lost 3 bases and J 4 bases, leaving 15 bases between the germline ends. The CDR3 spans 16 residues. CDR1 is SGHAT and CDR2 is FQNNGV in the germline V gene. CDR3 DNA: TGTGCCAGCAGCTTGGGTACTAGCTCGAGCACCGGGGAGCTGTTTTTT. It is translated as CASSLGTSSSTGELFF.

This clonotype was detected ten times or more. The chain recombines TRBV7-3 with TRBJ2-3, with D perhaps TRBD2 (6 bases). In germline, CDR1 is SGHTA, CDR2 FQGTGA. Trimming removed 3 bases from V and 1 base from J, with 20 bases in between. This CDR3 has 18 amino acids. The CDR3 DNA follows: TGTGCCAGCAGCTTTATCCAAACCCCTGCGGGGCGCACAGATACGCAGTATTTT. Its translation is CASSFIQTPAGRTDTQYF.

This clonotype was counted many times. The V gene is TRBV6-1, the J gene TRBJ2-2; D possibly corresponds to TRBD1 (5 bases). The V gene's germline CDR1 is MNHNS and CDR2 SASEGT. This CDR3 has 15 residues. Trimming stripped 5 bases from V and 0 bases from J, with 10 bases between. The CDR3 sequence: CASSPQGPNTGELFF. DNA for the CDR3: TGTGCCAGCAGTCCCCAGGGTCCGAACACCGGGGAGCTGTTTTTT.

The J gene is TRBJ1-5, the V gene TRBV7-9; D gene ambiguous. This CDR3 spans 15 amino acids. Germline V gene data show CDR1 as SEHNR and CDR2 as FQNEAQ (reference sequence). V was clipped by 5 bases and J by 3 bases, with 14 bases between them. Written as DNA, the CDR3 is TGTGCCAGCAGCCTGGGAGGGATTGCCAATCAGCCCCAGCATTTT. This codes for CASSLGGIANQPQHF.

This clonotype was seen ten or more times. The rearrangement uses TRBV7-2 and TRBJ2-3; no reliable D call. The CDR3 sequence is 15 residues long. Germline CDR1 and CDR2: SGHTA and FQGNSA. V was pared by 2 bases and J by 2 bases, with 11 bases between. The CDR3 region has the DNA TGTGCCAGCAGCTTATTCGCCAGGACCACAGATACGCAGTATTTT. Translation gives CASSLFARTTDTQYF.

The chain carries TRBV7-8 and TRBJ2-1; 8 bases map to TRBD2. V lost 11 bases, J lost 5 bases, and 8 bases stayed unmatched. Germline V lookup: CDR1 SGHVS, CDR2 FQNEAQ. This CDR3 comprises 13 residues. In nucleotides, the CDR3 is TGTGCCTCCTATAGACTAGCGAACAATGAGCAGTTCTTC. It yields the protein CASYRLANNEQFF.

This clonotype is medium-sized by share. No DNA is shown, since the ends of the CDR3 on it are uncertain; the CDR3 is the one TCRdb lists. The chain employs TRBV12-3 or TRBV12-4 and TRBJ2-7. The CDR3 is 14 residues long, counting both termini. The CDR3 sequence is CASSFGNGMTEQYF.

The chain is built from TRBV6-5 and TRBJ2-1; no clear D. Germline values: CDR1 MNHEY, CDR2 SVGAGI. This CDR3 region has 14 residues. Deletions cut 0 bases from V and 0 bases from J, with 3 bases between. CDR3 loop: CASSYSSSYNEQFF. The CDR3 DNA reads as TGTGCCAGCAGTTACTCTTCCTCCTACAATGAGCAGTTCTTC.

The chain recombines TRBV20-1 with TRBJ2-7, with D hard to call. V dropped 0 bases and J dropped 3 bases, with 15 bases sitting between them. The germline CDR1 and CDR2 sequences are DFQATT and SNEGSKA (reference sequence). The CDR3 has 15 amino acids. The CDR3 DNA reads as TGCAGTGCTAGAGATTCGGAGCAGCGACTCTACGAGCAGTACTTC. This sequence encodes CSARDSEQRLYEQYF.

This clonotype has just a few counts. The CDR3, as DNA: TGCGCCAGCAGCCCCGGGACTAGCGGGGGGGGCTACAATGAGCAGTTCTTC. Its protein is CASSPGTSGGGYNEQFF. This sequence joins TRBV5-1 and TRBJ2-1, with 16 bases identical to TRBD2. CDR3 length: 17 residues. V dropped 4 bases and J dropped 3; count of bases not matched to a gene: 4. In germline, CDR1 is SGHRS, CDR2 YFSETQ.

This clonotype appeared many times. The CDR3 loop is CSVGGGGSYEQYF. DNA of the CDR3: TGCAGCGTTGGAGGCGGGGGCTCCTACGAGCAGTACTTC. This sequence joins TRBV29-1 and TRBJ2-7; 7 bases line up with TRBD2. The trim removed 4 bases at V and 0 bases at J, leaving 3 bases unmatched. This CDR3 is built from 13 residues. Germline CDR1 is SQVTM and CDR2 is ANQGSEA.

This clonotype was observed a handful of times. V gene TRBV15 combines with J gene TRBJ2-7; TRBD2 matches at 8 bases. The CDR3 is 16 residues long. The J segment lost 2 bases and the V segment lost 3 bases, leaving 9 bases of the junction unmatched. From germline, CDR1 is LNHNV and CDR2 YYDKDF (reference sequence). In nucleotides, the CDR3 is TGTGCCACCAGCAGGGAGCGACTAGCGATCACCTACGAGCAGTACTTC. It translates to CATSRERLAITYEQYF.

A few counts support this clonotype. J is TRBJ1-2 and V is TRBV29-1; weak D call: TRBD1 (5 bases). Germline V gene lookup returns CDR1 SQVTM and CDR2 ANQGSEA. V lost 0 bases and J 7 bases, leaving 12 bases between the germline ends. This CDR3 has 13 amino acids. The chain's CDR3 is CSVEERGGSGYTF. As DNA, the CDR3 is TGCAGCGTTGAAGAGAGGGGAGGGTCTGGCTACACCTTC.

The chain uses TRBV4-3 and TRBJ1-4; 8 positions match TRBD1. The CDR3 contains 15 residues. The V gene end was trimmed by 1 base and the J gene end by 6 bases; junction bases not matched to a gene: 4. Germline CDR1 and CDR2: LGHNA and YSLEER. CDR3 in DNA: TGCGCCAGCAGCCAAGGGACAGGGCTCGATGAAAAACTGTTTTTT. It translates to CASSQGTGLDEKLFF.

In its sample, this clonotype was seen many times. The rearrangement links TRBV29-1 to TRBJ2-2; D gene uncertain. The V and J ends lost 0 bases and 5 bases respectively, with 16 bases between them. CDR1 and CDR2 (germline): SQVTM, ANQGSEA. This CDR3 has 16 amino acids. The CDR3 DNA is TGCAGCGTTGAAGAAAGCAGGACCGGTAGGACCGGGGAGCTGTTTTTT. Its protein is CSVEESRTGRTGELFF.

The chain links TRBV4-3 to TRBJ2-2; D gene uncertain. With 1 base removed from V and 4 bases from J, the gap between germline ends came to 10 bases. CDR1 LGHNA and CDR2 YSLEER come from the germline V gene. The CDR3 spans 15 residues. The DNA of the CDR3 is TGCGCCAGCAGCCAAGTTCCGGGCACCACCGGGGAGCTGTTTTTT. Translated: CASSQVPGTTGELFF.

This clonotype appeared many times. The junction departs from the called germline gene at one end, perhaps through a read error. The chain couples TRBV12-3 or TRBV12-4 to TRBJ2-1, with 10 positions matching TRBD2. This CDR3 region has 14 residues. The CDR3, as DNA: TGCGCCAGCAGCCTACTAGCGGGACTAAATGAGCAGTTCTTC. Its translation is CASSLLAGLNEQFF.

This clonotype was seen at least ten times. CDR3 loop: CASSLARSAGYNEQFF. CDR3 DNA: TGTGCCAGCAGCTTAGCGCGTAGCGCCGGTTACAATGAGCAGTTCTTC. This chain uses TRBV7-9 with TRBJ2-1; D possibly corresponds to TRBD2 (5 bases). This CDR3 region has 16 residues. The V end was cut by 0 bases, the J end by 4 bases, with 13 bases between. CDR1 is SEHNR, CDR2 FQNEAQ, per germline (reference sequence).

CDR3 sequence (DNA): TGCGCCAGCAGCTTAGTCGGCGGGAGGGCCGGAGGGAGCGAGCAGTACTTC. Its translation is CASSLVGGRAGGSEQYF. The chain recombines TRBV5-1 with TRBJ2-7; 9 nucleotides align to TRBD2. V gave up 2 bases and J gave up 6 bases; unmatched junction bases: 15. The CDR3 length is 17 residues. Germline V gene sequence: CDR1 SGHRS, CDR2 YFSETQ.

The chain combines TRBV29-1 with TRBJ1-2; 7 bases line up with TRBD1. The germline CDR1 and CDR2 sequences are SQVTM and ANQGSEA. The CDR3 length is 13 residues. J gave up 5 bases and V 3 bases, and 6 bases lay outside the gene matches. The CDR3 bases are TGCAGCGTTGAGGAAGGGGGCGGGTATGGCTACACCTTC. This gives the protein CSVEEGGGYGYTF.